This is a list of T cell receptor beta chains from one sample in a study of neoadjuvant nivolumab and ipilimumab in lung cancer. Measured with immunoSEQ multiplex PCR; TCRdb has only the in-frame clones, and not every one. The sample carries 4,000 to 6,000 clones, more than 60% recorded once. The sample consisted of normal lung tissue adjacent to the tumor, taken after neoadjuvant nivolumab, alone or with ipilimumab, at or shortly before surgery. These receptor sequences come from an adult with non-small cell lung cancer. Some clones in this sample may be carry-over from other donors' samples. Both conserved end residues are part of each CDR3. D genes are given only for firm matches. Clone size is stated in some rows and not others, as once, few, many or a class when expanded.

TRBV4-3,once,-,TRBJ1-2,15,CASSPWRGMNYGYTF,TGCGCCAGCAGCCCCTGGAGAGGGATGAACTATGGCTACACCTTC
TRBV21-1,few,-,TRBJ2-7,17,CASSKRLAGGRSYEQYF,TGTGCCAGCAGCAAACGACTAGCGGGAGGGCGCTCCTACGAGCAGTACTTC
TRBV5-4,-,-,TRBJ1-1,14,CASSFYEGFSEAFF,TGTGCCAGCAGCTTTTACGAGGGATTTTCTGAAGCTTTCTTT
TRBV7-2,-,-,TRBJ2-7,13,CASSLQGTYEQYF,TGTGCCAGCAGCTTACAGGGGACCTACGAGCAGTACTTC
TRBV27,few,-,TRBJ2-6,14,CASRGTARANVLTF,TGTGCCAGCAGAGGGACGGCACGGGCCAACGTCCTGACTTTC
TRBV2,-,TRBD1,TRBJ2-5,16,CAVEGTGTGRRETQYF,TGTGCCGTAGAAGGAACCGGGACAGGGCGGAGAGAGACCCAGTACTTC
TRBV5-1,once,TRBD1,TRBJ1-5,15,CASSVGQGGNQPQHF,TGCGCCAGCAGCGTGGGACAGGGTGGCAATCAGCCCCAGCATTTT
TRBV30,once,TRBD2,TRBJ2-3,13,CAWSGGRTDTQYF,TGTGCCTGGAGTGGCGGGAGAACAGATACGCAGTATTTT
TRBV5-6,-,-,TRBJ2-5,13,CASSLRTGETQYF,TGTGCCAGCAGCTTGAGAACCGGGGAGACCCAGTACTTC
TRBV29-1,-,-,TRBJ1-2,9,CSEDRGYTF,TGCAGCGAAGACAGAGGCTACACCTTC
TRBV4-1,-,TRBD1,TRBJ1-5,15,CASSLIGTGKQPQHF,TGCGCCAGCAGCCTTATTGGGACAGGGAAACAGCCCCAGCATTTT
TRBV30,-,-,TRBJ2-3,15,CAWSVSSPGTDTQYF,TGTGCCTGGAGTGTCAGTTCACCCGGCACAGATACGCAGTATTTT
TRBV6-1,-,TRBD2,TRBJ2-7,15,CASSEGLAGSYEQYF,TGTGCCAGCAGTGAAGGACTAGCGGGCTCCTACGAGCAGTACTTC
TRBV5-1,-,-,TRBJ2-3,15,CASSPGVSLTDTQYF,TGCGCCAGCAGCCCCGGGGTCAGTTTAACAGATACGCAGTATTTT
TRBV6-6,-,TRBD2,TRBJ2-1,13,CASTLAGGNEQFF,TGTGCCAGCACCTTAGCGGGAGGCAATGAGCAGTTCTTC
TRBV7-3,-,TRBD2,TRBJ2-7,15,CASSSTGTSVDEQYF,TGTGCCAGCAGCTCAACCGGGACTAGCGTAGACGAGCAGTACTTC
TRBV5-1,few,-,TRBJ2-2,15,CASERGGGDTGELFF,TGCGCCAGCGAACGGGGAGGAGGGGACACCGGGGAGCTGTTTTTT
TRBV2,-,-,TRBJ2-7,11,CASSEVLEQYF,TGTGCCAGCAGTGAGGTACTCGAGCAGTACTTC
TRBV19,-,-,TRBJ2-7,15,CASSIRAEYSYEQYF,TGTGCCAGTAGTATAAGGGCAGAATACTCCTACGAGCAGTACTTC
TRBV9,-,-,TRBJ1-2,14,CASSVVSQGYGYTF,TGTGCCAGCAGCGTAGTATCTCAGGGCTATGGCTACACCTTC
TRBV11-2,few,TRBD2,TRBJ2-7,16,CASSPRLAGGYYEQYF,TGTGCCAGCAGCCCACGACTAGCGGGAGGATATTACGAGCAGTACTTC
TRBV27,-,-,TRBJ1-5,12,CASSFINQPQHF,TGTGCCAGCAGTTTTATCAATCAGCCCCAGCATTTT
TRBV19,few,-,TRBJ2-7,14,CASSMVGGVGEQYF,TGTGCCAGTAGTATGGTTGGCGGAGTTGGCGAGCAGTACTTC
TRBV7-2,-,-,TRBJ1-1,12,CASWAVNTEAFF,TGTGCCAGCTGGGCGGTGAACACTGAAGCTTTCTTT
TRBV30,-,TRBD1,TRBJ1-2,11,CAWNPDRGGTF,TGTGCCTGGAACCCGGACAGGGGGGGCACCTTC
TRBV19,once,-,TRBJ1-1,15,CASSQPGGSETEAFF,TGTGCCAGTAGTCAACCTGGGGGGTCAGAGACTGAAGCTTTCTTT
TRBV10-3,-,-,TRBJ1-1,14,CAIRSDTPNTEAFF,TGTGCCATCAGATCGGACACACCGAACACTGAAGCTTTCTTT
TRBV5-4,-,-,TRBJ1-3,17,CASSSPGAANSGNTIYF,TGTGCCAGCAGCTCCCCCGGGGCCGCCAACTCTGGAAACACCATATATTTT
TRBV11-2,-,TRBD2,TRBJ2-1,12,CASSSTGTRQFF,TGTGCCAGCAGCTCCACCGGGACTAGGCAGTTCTTC
TRBV6-5,-,TRBD2,TRBJ2-3,16,CASSYQAGGTTDTQYF,TGTGCCAGCAGTTACCAGGCGGGAGGGACCACAGATACGCAGTATTTT
TRBV10-2,-,-,TRBJ2-5,14,CASSEGWREETQYF,TGCGCCAGCAGTGAAGGGTGGAGGGAAGAGACCCAGTACTTC
TRBV30,-,TRBD1,TRBJ2-7,14,CAWSHAGQGVEQYF,TGTGCCTGGTCCCACGCGGGACAGGGGGTCGAGCAGTACTTC
TRBV5-8,-,TRBD1,TRBJ2-7,14,CASSRTGGWYEQYF,TGTGCCAGCAGCCGAACAGGGGGCTGGTACGAGCAGTACTTC
TRBV2,once,TRBD2,TRBJ2-2,15,CASSPGLAGGAKVFF,TGTGCCAGCAGCCCCGGACTAGCGGGAGGGGCCAAGGTGTTTTTT
TRBV5-1,-,-,TRBJ1-4,14,CASSKGPTREKLFF,TGCGCCAGCAGCAAGGGACCTACCCGGGAAAAACTGTTTTTT
TRBV6-5,few,-,TRBJ2-2,14,CASNVGPNTGELFF,TGTGCCAGCAATGTAGGGCCGAACACCGGGGAGCTGTTTTTT
TRBV7-8,-,-,TRBJ1-5,17,CASSPPGRPGGNQPQHF,TGTGCCAGCAGCCCCCCGGGACGGCCTGGGGGCAATCAGCCCCAGCATTTT
TRBV7-9,few,-,TRBJ2-5,15,CASSLGLTPQETQYF,TGTGCCAGCAGCTTAGGATTGACACCACAAGAGACCCAGTACTTC
TRBV12-5,-,TRBD1,TRBJ1-2,10,CASGSPQGHF,TGTGCTAGTGGTTCCCCACAGGGGCACTTC
TRBV30,once,-,TRBJ1-3,18,CAWSGGGFIGEPGNTIYF,TGTGCCTGGAGTGGGGGGGGTTTTATAGGGGAGCCTGGAAACACCATATATTTT
TRBV5-1,-,-,TRBJ2-2,16,CASSLGQASNTGELFF,TGCGCCAGCAGCTTGGGACAGGCCTCGAACACCGGGGAGCTGTTTTTT